The 17 T cell receptor beta chains in this list originate from one sample, sequenced in a study of prognosis after radiotherapy for stage I lung cancer. By two-round multiplex PCR, the TCR beta CDR3 was amplified from genomic DNA. During first-round PCR, primers specific to each TRBV and TRBJ gene were used. Each CDR3 protein is one row after TCRdb ran MiXCR on the multiplex PCR reads. The sample lists 20,000 or so distinct CDR3 sequences, roughly a quarter occurring once. The sequencing here drew on PBMCs, taken before or after stereotactic body radiation therapy (not recorded which). These receptor sequences come from a donor aged 50 or older with non-small cell lung cancer.

In this sample, this clonotype turned up many times. The gene calls are TRBV5-8 and TRBJ1-6; D unresolved. Trimming removed 0 bases from V and 10 bases from J, with 8 bases in between. The germline gives CDR1 SGHTS, CDR2 YDEGEE. The CDR3 runs 13 residues. DNA for the CDR3: TGTGCCAGCAGCTTGGATATCTGGTCACCCCTCCACTTT. It encodes CASSLDIWSPLHF.

This clonotype appeared many times. The chain carries TRBV7-8 and TRBJ2-7, with 9 bases lining up with TRBD1. V shed 3 bases, J shed 3 bases, and the junction held 6 bases outside the gene matches. Looked up from germline, CDR1 is SGHVS and CDR2 is FQNEAQ. The CDR3 runs to 15 residues. CDR3 DNA sequence: TGTGCCAGCAGCTTTTCCCCGGGACAGGGCTACGAGCAGTACTTC. Translation gives CASSFSPGQGYEQYF.

This clonotype was seen ten or more times. The chain couples TRBV3-1 to TRBJ2-7, with TRBD1 identical over 8 bases. J gave up 3 bases and V 4 bases, and 5 bases lay outside the gene matches. The CDR3 covers 14 residues. CDR1 is LGHDT, CDR2 YNNKEL, per germline (reference sequence). The CDR3 DNA sequence: TGTGCCAGCAGCCGGACAGGGAAAAACTACGAGCAGTACTTC. It specifies CASSRTGKNYEQYF.

Ten or more counts support this clonotype. The chain joins TRBV10-3 to TRBJ2-1, with 9 nucleotides matching TRBD2. The CDR3 covers 15 residues. CDR1 and CDR2 (germline): ENHRY, SYGVKD. The ends lost 3 bases at V and 6 bases at J; junction bases unmatched: 6. CDR3 nucleotides: TGTGCCATCAGTGAAAGCTCTAGCGGGATCAATGAGCAGTTCTTC. This sequence encodes CAISESSSGINEQFF.

J is TRBJ2-5 and V is TRBV6-1; a weak D match, TRBD2 (5 bases). The CDR3 runs 16 residues. Trimming stripped 1 base from V and 5 bases from J, with 17 bases between. The V gene's germline CDR1 is MNHNS and CDR2 SASEGT. CDR3 protein: CASSEGEGGFGETQYF. DNA for the CDR3: TGTGCCAGCAGTGAAGGAGAAGGAGGCTTCGGGGAGACCCAGTACTTC.

This clonotype was seen at least ten times. The V call is TRBV9, the J call TRBJ1-1; 7 positions agree with TRBD1. V trimming: 3 bases; J trimming: 3 bases; junction bases outside the gene matches: 2. The CDR3 runs 13 residues. CDR1 and CDR2 from the germline V gene are SGDLS and YYNGEE. The CDR3 loop reads CASSARGDTEAFF. The DNA of the CDR3 is TGTGCCAGCAGCGCCAGGGGGGACACTGAAGCTTTCTTT.

Ten or more counts support this clonotype. The chain has TRBV5-1 and TRBJ1-5; D is unclear. CDR1 is SGHRS, CDR2 YFSETQ, per germline. V dropped 0 bases and J dropped 0 bases, with 7 bases sitting between them. CDR3 length: 15 amino acids. The chain's CDR3 is CASSLVGDSNQPQHF. CDR3 bases: TGCGCCAGCAGCTTGGTTGGGGATAGCAATCAGCCCCAGCATTTT.

At least ten counts were recorded for this clonotype. The chain uses TRBV30 and TRBJ2-2, with a tentative D call TRBD2 (6 bases). V lost 1 base and J lost 7, with 10 bases in between. The germline gives CDR1 GTSNPN, CDR2 SVGIG (reference sequence). The CDR3 sequence is 13 residues long. Here the CDR3 reads CAWSGDLHGELFF. The CDR3 region has the DNA TGTGCCTGGAGTGGGGACTTGCACGGGGAGCTGTTTTTT.

Many counts were recorded for this clonotype. The chain has TRBV5-6 and TRBJ1-3; no firm D call. CDR3 length equals 14 residues. Germline assignment: CDR1 SGHDT and CDR2 YYEEEE. V lost 2 bases and J 1 base, leaving 7 bases between the germline ends. Here the CDR3 DNA reads TGTGCCAGCAGCTTTTGGGTATCTGGAAACACCATATATTTT. Protein: CASSFWVSGNTIYF.

The gene calls are TRBV27 and TRBJ2-1; 11 positions match TRBD2. J lost 5 bases, V lost 5 bases, and 11 bases had no gene match. This CDR3 has 17 amino acids. CDR1 MNHEY and CDR2 SMNVEV come from the germline V gene (reference sequence). DNA of the CDR3: TGTGCCAGCAGTCCAACCATAGCGGGAGGGCAAGACAATGAGCAGTTCTTC. This translates into CASSPTIAGGQDNEQFF.

Ten or more counts support this clonotype. V and J are TRBV12-3 or TRBV12-4 and TRBJ1-1, with unresolved D. This CDR3 is 12 amino acids long. Trimming cost V 1 base and J 0 bases, with 0 bases left between them. The CDR3, as DNA: TGTGCCAGCAGTTTAGTGAACACTGAAGCTTTCTTT. Translating it yields CASSLVNTEAFF.

This clonotype was seen repeatedly, ten times or more. J is TRBJ2-7 and V is TRBV7-9; no clear D. The CDR3 is made up of 12 amino acids. In germline, CDR1 is SEHNR, CDR2 FQNEAQ (reference sequence). Trimming took off 0 bases at V and 3 bases at J, with 3 bases between the two ends. The CDR3 loop is CASSLADYEQYF. The CDR3 DNA follows: TGTGCCAGCAGCTTAGCAGACTACGAGCAGTACTTC.

In its sample, this clonotype was seen many times. The J gene is TRBJ1-1, the V gene TRBV25-1, with D possibly being TRBD1 (5 bases). This CDR3 is built from 14 residues. CDR1 and CDR2 from the germline V gene are MGHDK and SYGVNS. The V end was cut by 6 bases, the J end by 8 bases, with 19 bases between. As DNA, the CDR3 is TGTGCCAGCAGGGAAGGGGCCAGGGTTTCCGAAGCTTTCTTT. It translates to CASREGARVSEAFF.

This clonotype was observed many times. The chain carries TRBV24-1 and TRBJ2-5, with TRBD2 matching 8 bases. The J segment lost 5 bases and the V segment lost 2 bases, leaving 3 bases of the junction unmatched. Germline-derived CDR1 and CDR2 are KGHDR and SFDVKD. CDR3 length equals 14 residues. This CDR3 reads CATSDSGLAETQYF. The CDR3 nucleotides are TGTGCCACCAGTGATTCCGGACTAGCCGAGACCCAGTACTTC.

Remarks on this clonotype: One junction end disagrees with the germline gene, perhaps due to a read error. The CDR3 nucleotides are TGCGCCAGCAGCGGCGGACAGACTAAGCATTACTTC. Protein: CASSGGQTKHYF. The chain combines TRBV5-1 with TRBJ2-7; possible D gene TRBD1, 6 bases. The CDR3 loop spans 12 amino acids. The germline V gene encodes CDR1 SGHRS and CDR2 YFSETQ.

This clonotype has only a few counts. A far larger clone is only one base removed, so a read error is likely. V usage is TRBV6-9 and J usage is TRBJ1-1; TRBD1 is a possible D gene (5 bases). The CDR3 extends over 12 amino acids. Per the germline V gene, CDR1 is MNHGY and CDR2 is SVAAGI. CDR3 nucleotides: TGTGCCGGCAGTTACGGGGGGACTGAAGCTTTCTTT. Its translation is CAGSYGGTEAFF.

The V and J genes are TRBV10-2 and TRBJ2-2; the D gene is possibly TRBD1 (5 bases). With 4 bases removed from V and 7 bases from J, the gap between germline ends came to 25 bases. This CDR3 has 18 residues. Looked up from germline, CDR1 is WSHSY and CDR2 is SAAADI. CDR3 sequence (DNA): TGCGCCAGCAGTGTGCCAAGTGCGGCAGGGCCCGGAGACGGGGAGCTGTTTTTT. This gives the protein CASSVPSAAGPGDGELFF.